The present T cell receptor beta chain was sequenced within a study of blood T cells in healthy people across ages (dated by TCRdb to the mid-2010s). Concerning the study at large: In model experiments, roughly one uniquely barcoded TCR beta cDNA molecule per two T cells was captured by template switching. Two additional independent replicas of 1 million unique cDNA reads from the same blood draw were analyzed for two donors (one aged 18 to 30 and one aged 80 or older). To avoid experimental bias, donors of different ages were distributed randomly across sequencing lanes. Four age groups were formed from the donors: young (average approximately 17 years), middle-aged (around 40), aged (over 55) and long-lived (roughly 81). Using deep sequencing normalized with unique cDNA molecular identifiers, the study measured how TCR beta repertoire diversity changes with age.

The protocol used for the library was 5' RACE. Sequencer: Illumina HiSeq 2500. A second PCR of roughly 6 to 11 cycles was run with a J-beta primer mix and a sample-barcoded 5' primer. A unique molecular identifier was introduced onto each TCR beta cDNA molecule by a template-switch 5' adaptor carrying 12 random nucleotides. Each sample yielded at least 3 million CDR3-containing paired-end reads. First-strand cDNA synthesis was performed from all RNA using the Mint cDNA synthesis kit, with priming by a TRBC-specific oligonucleotide. Following uracil-DNA glycosylase treatment, a first 18-cycle PCR with universal primers M1SS and BC2_uni_R was performed on all cDNA. In the original analysis: For normalization, 1 million high-quality reads, each with a distinct molecular identifier, were randomly selected from each sample. Instead of being binned into consensus sequences, reads that shared molecular identifiers were thrown out. MiTCR, set to a Q25 quality threshold and the strictest error-elimination algorithm, was used for CDR3 identification, clonotype clustering and error correction. A nonparametric unseen species model with Euler transformation was used to estimate a lower bound on total TCR beta diversity. The public reads were run again by TCRdb, first through fastp at Q25 and then through MiXCR, and only productive beta chains were kept. Rows with one shared CDR3 protein collapse into an entry with the most common genes and DNA. The V and J calls shown here were made by TCRdb, not taken from the authors' results. This sample lists around 1,600,000 distinct CDR3 sequences; 42% were detected once. The ten largest clonotypes hold approximately 4.1% of the sample.

The investigation overall reported the following: The percentage of naive T cells measured by flow cytometry correlated strongly with observed TCR beta diversity. Estimates of total diversity based on one million sequenced T cells were considered lower bounds and underestimates. As age increased, observed TCR beta diversity per million T cells dropped in a roughly linear way, and a significant reduction was already evident by age around 41. The long-lived group showed more naive CD4+ T cells, fewer expanded clones and increased TCR diversity than the aged group, suggesting age selection. Donor CMV infection status was unknown, potentially confounding age-related changes in expanded clonotypes. Conclusive comparison of naive and antigen-experienced compartments was prevented by the profiling of bulk unsorted PBMCs.

The CDR3 contains 15 residues, cysteine and phenylalanine counted. This entry keeps only the CDR3 DNA: 45 bases, framed from base 1. Per the germline V gene, SGHTA is the CDR1 and FQGNSA is the CDR2. V loses 5 bases of germline sequence and J loses 6 bases, and the interval between the two ends is 18 bases. Concerning this clonotype: Its antigen is unknown. Within one base of it there is no much larger clone, and no base qualities were kept.

The roughly 39 donors, aged about 6 to 100 years, were systemically healthy Caucasian individuals from Russia. Around 10 milliliters of peripheral blood were drawn from each donor into EDTA-treated Vacutainer tubes. Ficoll-Paque density-gradient centrifugation was used to isolate PBMCs, with at least 7 million per sample. Trizol reagent was used to extract total RNA from the PBMCs, yielding at least 6 micrograms per sample. For every donor, flow cytometry on a PBMC aliquot measured the percentage of naive CD45RAhigh/CD27high T cells. The clonotype was recovered from a woman aged 18-30 years in good health. What was sequenced was blood. Rearrangement joined TRBV7-2 to TRBJ2-3; the best D guess is TRBD2, with 6 bases matching. The CDR3 in this case is CASSVRLGRSDTQYF. The DNA sequence reads TGTGCCAGCAGCGTCAGACTAGGCCGGTCGGATACGCAGTATTTT.